The 26 T cell receptor beta chains reported below all come from one sample, sequenced in a study of sequential checkpoint blockade in melanoma. Treatment: randomized to nivolumab then ipilimumab (arm A) or the reverse (arm B). Profiling relied on immunoSEQ multiplex PCR, and the TCRdb table lists in-frame clones only, not all of them. The sample yields around 18,000 clones, just over 70% seen once. Sequencing used CD8+ T cells sorted from blood (inferred from file names), obtained from a patient given nivolumab and ipilimumab in sequence. The receptors shown here come from a human donor with melanoma.

This chain uses TRBV7-9 with TRBJ1-5; the D is unclear. Germline CDR1 and CDR2: SEHNR and FQNEAQ (reference sequence). The CDR3 length is 14 residues. Trimming left V 4 bases short and J 2 bases short, with 9 bases between. The CDR3 nucleotides read TGTGCCAGCAGCTACGGAGCAGGCAATCAGCCCCAGCATTTT. This sequence encodes CASSYGAGNQPQHF.

This clone was detected only a few times. The chain combines TRBV6-9 with TRBJ2-7; TRBD1 agrees at 9 bases. The germline V gene has CDR1 MNHGY and CDR2 SVAAGI. Trimming at V came to 5 bases and at J to 3 bases, leaving 5 bases not matched to a gene. The CDR3 sequence is 14 residues long. CDR3 protein: CASSKEGQGYEQYF. The DNA for the CDR3 is TGTGCCAGCAGTAAAGAGGGACAGGGCTACGAGCAGTACTTC.

The chain carries TRBV5-5 and TRBJ2-3, with 8 bases aligning to TRBD2. The CDR3 spans 16 residues. Per the germline V gene, CDR1 is SGHKS and CDR2 is YYEKEE (reference sequence). J gave up 6 bases and V 4 bases, and 13 bases lay outside the gene matches. CDR3 amino acids: CASSRLYGRAGDTQYF. The CDR3 region has the DNA TGTGCCAGCAGCCGTCTCTACGGGAGGGCCGGGGATACGCAGTATTTT.

This clone is medium-sized within its sample. This chain connects TRBV6-4 to TRBJ2-3; 14 nucleotides match TRBD2. CDR3 size: 16 residues. V shed 0 bases and J 4 bases; nucleotides not matched to a gene: 0. The V gene's germline CDR1 is MRHNA and CDR2 SNTAGT. The CDR3 region is CASSDSTSGGADTQYF. For the CDR3, the DNA is TGTGCCAGCAGTGACTCGACTAGCGGGGGGGCAGATACGCAGTATTTT.

The chain couples TRBV27 to TRBJ2-7, with D tentatively TRBD1 (6 bases). This CDR3 contains 15 residues. The germline V gene has CDR1 MNHEY and CDR2 SMNVEV (reference sequence). V was cut by 2 bases and J by 0 bases, with 11 bases left in between. The CDR3 loop reads CASSLSGGSSYEQYF. The CDR3 coding sequence is TGTGCCAGCAGTTTAAGTGGGGGCAGCTCCTACGAGCAGTACTTC.

Concerning this clone itself: The same CDR3 also results from other DNA sequences found in this sample. The J gene is TRBJ2-7, the V gene TRBV27; 9 nucleotides align to TRBD1. J lost 1 base, V lost 4 bases, and 2 bases had no gene match. The CDR3 length is 14 residues. Germline V gene data show CDR1 as MNHEY and CDR2 as SMNVEV (reference sequence). The CDR3 bases are TGTGCCAGCAGTTGGACAGGGGATTCCTACGAGCAGTACTTC. Amino acids: CASSWTGDSYEQYF.

This clone was seen more than once but under ten times. The gene calls are TRBV11-2 and TRBJ2-3; 9 bases match TRBD1. The CDR3 loop spans 13 amino acids. The junction had 6 bases not matched to a gene; V was cut back by 11 bases and J by 3 bases. Germline CDR1 is SGHAT and CDR2 is FQNNGV. CDR3 region: CAQGQGPTDTQYF. Here the CDR3 DNA reads TGTGCCCAAGGACAGGGGCCTACAGATACGCAGTATTTT.

The rearrangement uses TRBV7-8 and TRBJ2-7, with a possible D match to TRBD2 (5 bases). The V gene lost 0 bases and the J gene lost 0 bases, with 9 bases spanning the gap. The CDR3 is 15 amino acids. Germline V gene sequence: CDR1 SGHVS, CDR2 FQNEAQ. CDR3 residues: CASSLARSGSYEQYF. CDR3 nucleotide sequence: TGTGCCAGCAGCTTAGCGCGGAGCGGCTCCTACGAGCAGTACTTC. Looking up the rest from reference TRBV7-8 and TRBJ2-7 gives the full variable domain: GAGVSQSPRYKVAKRGQDVALRCDPISGHVSLFWYQQALGQGPEFLTYFQNEAQLDKSGLPSDRFFAERPEGSVSTLKIQRTQQEDSAVYLCASSLARSGSYEQYFGPGTRLTVT.

The chain is built from TRBV4-2 and TRBJ1-6, with D possibly matching TRBD1 (5 bases). The germline V gene has CDR1 LGHNA and CDR2 YNFKEQ. CDR3 length: 14 amino acids. Trimming left V 5 bases short and J 6 bases short, with 11 bases between. The CDR3 sequence: CASSLGGGNSPLHF. The CDR3 DNA reads as TGTGCCAGCAGCTTGGGGGGGGGTAATTCACCCCTCCACTTT.

This sequence joins TRBV6-6 and TRBJ2-1; a possible D gene is TRBD1 (6 bases). The CDR3 consists of 14 residues. V gave up 2 bases and J gave up 6 bases, with 11 bases separating them. Germline V gene lookup returns CDR1 MNHNY and CDR2 SVGAGI (reference sequence). Here the CDR3 reads CASSYRGRGNEQFF. The CDR3 DNA sequence: TGTGCCAGCAGTTACAGAGGCAGGGGCAATGAGCAGTTCTTC.

V is TRBV5-1 and J is TRBJ2-1; 10 nucleotides match TRBD1. CDR1 is SGHRS, CDR2 YFSETQ, per germline. J lost 7 bases, V lost 1 base, and 5 bases had no gene match. The CDR3 loop spans 15 amino acids. CDR3 sequence reads: CASSLLGQGPNEQFF. As DNA, the CDR3 is TGCGCCAGCAGCTTGTTGGGACAGGGGCCTAATGAGCAGTTCTTC.

The chain recombines TRBV7-2 with TRBJ2-5, with 12 bases fitting TRBD1. The J call could be wrong; TRBJ2-7 is a better fit for the DNA end. CDR3 size: 18 residues. The germline gives CDR1 SGHTA, CDR2 FQGNSA. CDR3 DNA: TGTGCCAGCAGCTTAGTCGCTCTGGGACAGGGGGCTATCTACGAGCAGTACTTC. Its translation: CASSLVALGQGAIYEQYF.

This chain uses TRBV9 with TRBJ2-7; tentative D call: TRBD1 (6 bases). CDR1 and CDR2 from the germline V gene are SGDLS and YYNGEE. V was cut by 4 bases and J by 3 bases, with 17 bases left in between. The CDR3 sequence is 15 residues long. This CDR3 is CASSPRSGADYEQYF. The DNA of the CDR3 is TGTGCCAGCAGCCCCCGCTCAGGGGCGGACTACGAGCAGTACTTC.

V is TRBV27 and J is TRBJ2-7; 8 nucleotides align to TRBD1. Per germline, CDR1 MNHEY and CDR2 SMNVEV (reference sequence). Losses at the gene ends were 8 bases for V and 1 base for J; bases not matched to a gene: 13. This CDR3 region has 16 residues. The DNA of the CDR3 is TGTGCCAGCGCTGTACTTACAGGGGGTATATCCTACGAGCAGTACTTC. This gives the protein CASAVLTGGISYEQYF.

The chain is built from TRBV25-1 and TRBJ2-5, with D perhaps matching TRBD2 (6 bases). CDR3 length: 13 amino acids. V was cut by 1 base and J by 8 bases, with 11 bases left in between. From germline, CDR1 is MGHDK and CDR2 SYGVNS. This chain's CDR3 is CASSELVGGTQYF. The CDR3 DNA sequence: TGTGCCAGCAGTGAATTGGTGGGAGGAACCCAGTACTTC.

In this sample, this clone turned up a few times. The CDR3 reads CASSLSTAMNTEAFF. CDR3 DNA: TGTGCCAGCAGCTTGTCGACAGCCATGAACACTGAAGCTTTCTTT. The rearrangement uses TRBV7-6 and TRBJ1-1, with D maybe TRBD1 (5 bases). The CDR3 is 15 residues long. V dropped 3 bases and J dropped 0 bases, with 11 bases sitting between them. CDR1 is SGHVS, CDR2 FNYEAQ, per germline.

The J gene is TRBJ2-1, the V gene TRBV6-5; 10 positions agree with TRBD2. In germline, CDR1 is MNHEY, CDR2 SVGAGI. The CDR3 consists of 15 residues. With V trimmed by 8 bases and J by 10 bases, 14 bases remained unmatched. CDR3 amino acids: CASGFYSGGSVEQFF. CDR3 coding DNA: TGTGCCAGCGGGTTTTATAGCGGGGGGTCCGTGGAGCAGTTCTTC.

V gene TRBV6-6 combines with J gene TRBJ1-2; the D gene is possibly TRBD1 (6 bases). Germline V gives CDR1 MNHNY, CDR2 SVGAGI (reference sequence). The CDR3 consists of 13 residues. Trimming left V 10 bases short and J 5 bases short, with 17 bases between. CDR3 nucleotide sequence: TGTGCCACCCTCGGGGGGCAGGATTATGGCTACACCTTC. It codes for CATLGGQDYGYTF.

The chain employs TRBV4-1 and TRBJ2-1; possible D gene TRBD2, 6 bases. The germline CDR1 and CDR2 sequences are MGHRA and YSYEKL. V gave up 1 base and J gave up 7 bases, with 17 bases separating them. The CDR3 has 16 residues. The CDR3 sequence: CASSQGSGEAGNEQFF. DNA of the CDR3: TGCGCCAGCAGCCAAGGTTCGGGGGAGGCCGGGAATGAGCAGTTCTTC.

The V call is TRBV4-3, the J call TRBJ2-7; TRBD2 matches 11 bases. Germline-derived CDR1 and CDR2 are LGHNA and YSLEER. This CDR3 contains 15 residues. V shed 4 bases and J 2 bases; nucleotides not matched to a gene: 4. For the CDR3, the DNA is TGCGCCAGCAGCCCGACTAGCGGGGCCGCCTACGAGCAGTACTTC. It specifies CASSPTSGAAYEQYF.

The chain carries TRBV27 and TRBJ2-2; D is unresolved. CDR1 MNHEY and CDR2 SMNVEV come from the germline V gene (reference sequence). The CDR3 spans 13 residues. With 2 bases removed from V and 6 bases from J, the gap between germline ends came to 7 bases. The CDR3 bases are TGTGCCAGCAGTTTACCTCGAGCCGGGGAGCTGTTTTTT. Protein sequence: CASSLPRAGELFF.

This chain joins TRBV4-2 and TRBJ1-5; D is undetermined. This CDR3 comprises 14 residues. From germline, CDR1 is LGHNA and CDR2 YNFKEQ. V lost 0 bases to trimming and J lost 3 bases, with 6 bases between them. The CDR3 bases are TGTGCCAGCAGCCAAGATCCCAACAATCAGCCCCAGCATTTT. As protein: CASSQDPNNQPQHF.

The V gene is TRBV4-3, the J gene TRBJ1-1; possibly TRBD1 for D (5 bases). The CDR3 runs to 14 residues. CDR1 is LGHNA, CDR2 YSLEER, per germline. The ends were cut back, 7 bases at V and 5 bases at J, with 17 bases in the middle. The CDR3 is CASTLGRGLTEAFF. The CDR3 DNA reads as TGCGCCAGCACGCTCGGTCGGGGGTTGACTGAAGCTTTCTTT.

The chain employs TRBV7-9 and TRBJ1-2, with a weak D call TRBD1 (6 bases). Trimming took 5 bases from V and 6 from J, leaving 22 bases between them. The CDR3 extends over 16 amino acids. The germline gives CDR1 SEHNR, CDR2 FQNEAQ (reference sequence). For the CDR3, the DNA is TGTGCCAGCAGCCATACCGGGACACCCGGCAGGAATGGCTACACCTTC. It encodes CASSHTGTPGRNGYTF.

The V gene is TRBV15, the J gene TRBJ2-1; no clear D gene. Germline-derived CDR1 and CDR2 are LNHNV and YYDKDF (reference sequence). The V end lost 0 bases, the J end lost 5 bases, and 5 bases lay between the germline ends. This CDR3 has 13 amino acids. The CDR3 region has the DNA TGTGCCACCAGCAGAGAATATAACAATGAGCAGTTCTTC. This encodes CATSREYNNEQFF.

The chain joins TRBV10-3 to TRBJ1-2; D not certain. Germline assignment: CDR1 ENHRY and CDR2 SYGVKD. V shed 8 bases and J shed 0 bases, with 10 bases lying between them. The CDR3 contains 13 residues. The CDR3 region is CAIGEVANYGYTF. In DNA form, the CDR3 reads TGTGCCATCGGGGAGGTCGCTAACTATGGCTACACCTTC.